Described below is a single TCR beta chain sequence and its context. The CDR3 is 15 amino acids. With 7 bases clipped from V and 4 bases from J, the junction kept 6 bases outside the gene matches. Germline CDR1 LNHDA, CDR2 SQIVND (reference sequence). This entry belongs to a study of blood T cell repertoires in COVID-19. Looking at the study overall: From the United States, Italy and Spain came samples of acute and convalescent COVID-19. Sample material is recorded as cDNA or gDNA derived from T cells, B-cell-depleted T cells, or PBMCs.

Methods used by the authors: Amplification from reference gene primers served as the basis for estimated nucleated cell counts. Generated by immunoSEQ multiplex PCR, the TCRdb table keeps only in-frame clones and is missing some. The V and J calls and clone size come from that table; D and trimming were worked out from the DNA. The sample consists of about 74,000 clones, about 88% of them appearing once. The rearrangement uses TRBV19 and TRBJ2-3; 12 nucleotides align to TRBD1. This clonotype originated in a man between 65 and 85 years old with active or convalescent COVID-19. Sequenced material: peripheral blood. CDR3 loop: CASTPGQGAADTQYF. The CDR3 coding sequence is TGTGCCAGTACCCCGGGACAGGGGGCCGCAGATACGCAGTATTTT.